These T cell receptor beta chains were read from a single sample in a study of cytomegalovirus exposure and HLA in healthy donors. Assay: immunoSEQ multiplex PCR; the TCRdb copy retains only in-frame clones and omits some. This table has more than 120,000 clones, about four fifths appearing once. Specimen: PBMCs. These TCRs come from a male donor in good health and CMV-seronegative. CDR3s include the opening cysteine and the closing phenylalanine or tryptophan. Each record gives: V gene, J gene, D gene, CDR3 protein, CDR3 DNA. D genes are given only for firm matches.

TRBV6-1	TRBJ1-1	TRBD1	CASSETRTGDTNTEAFF	TGTGCCAGCAGTGAAACCCGGACAGGGGACACGAACACTGAAGCTTTCTTT
TRBV5-4	TRBJ2-7	TRBD2	CASSFGTSGPLEQYF	TGTGCCAGCAGCTTTGGGACTAGCGGTCCGCTCGAGCAGTACTTC
TRBV9	TRBJ2-3	-	CARPDEPYGMSDTQYF	TGTGCCAGACCGGACGAGCCTTACGGGATGTCAGATACGCAGTATTTT
TRBV6-4	TRBJ2-3	TRBD1	CASSDSTGGADTQYF	TGTGCCAGCAGTGACTCGACAGGGGGCGCGGATACGCAGTATTTT
TRBV4-1	TRBJ1-1	TRBD1	CASSQGQGWKAFF	TGCGCCAGCAGCCAAGGACAGGGATGGAAAGCTTTCTTT
TRBV19	TRBJ2-3	TRBD2	CASSIPGGDTQYF	TGTGCCAGTAGTATACCCGGGGGGGATACGCAGTATTTT
TRBV6-1	TRBJ2-7	-	CASTTATYEQYF	TGTGCCAGCACAACCGCTACCTACGAGCAGTACTTC
TRBV6-1	TRBJ2-1	-	CASSEESGDEQFF	TGTGCCAGCAGTGAAGAATCCGGGGATGAGCAGTTCTTC
TRBV6-5	TRBJ1-2	-	CASSYPGRRGYTF	TGTGCCAGCAGTTACCCGGGGAGAAGGGGGTACACCTTC
TRBV7-2	TRBJ2-7	-	CASSLQQSYEQYF	TGTGCCAGCAGCCTACAGCAATCCTACGAGCAGTACTTC
TRBV9	TRBJ2-3	TRBD2	CASSPSLTSGGDTQYF	TGTGCCAGCAGCCCCTCCCTGACTAGCGGGGGAGATACGCAGTATTTT
TRBV6-1	TRBJ1-4	-	CASSPNRASNEKLFF	TGTGCCAGCAGTCCCAACAGGGCCTCTAATGAAAAACTGTTTTTT
TRBV14	TRBJ1-1	-	CASSTLLGGTEAFF	TGTGCCAGCAGTACTTTACTCGGGGGAACTGAAGCTTTCTTT
TRBV5-4	TRBJ2-7	TRBD2	CASSPPGLAESYEQYF	TGTGCCAGCAGCCCCCCGGGACTAGCGGAATCCTACGAGCAGTACTTC
TRBV19	TRBJ1-1	-	CASSPERDRNTEAFF	TGTGCCAGTAGCCCAGAGAGAGACAGAAACACTGAAGCTTTCTTT
TRBV5-8	TRBJ1-5	TRBD1	CASSSGQYSNQPQHF	TGTGCCAGCAGCTCGGGACAGTATAGCAATCAGCCCCAGCATTTT